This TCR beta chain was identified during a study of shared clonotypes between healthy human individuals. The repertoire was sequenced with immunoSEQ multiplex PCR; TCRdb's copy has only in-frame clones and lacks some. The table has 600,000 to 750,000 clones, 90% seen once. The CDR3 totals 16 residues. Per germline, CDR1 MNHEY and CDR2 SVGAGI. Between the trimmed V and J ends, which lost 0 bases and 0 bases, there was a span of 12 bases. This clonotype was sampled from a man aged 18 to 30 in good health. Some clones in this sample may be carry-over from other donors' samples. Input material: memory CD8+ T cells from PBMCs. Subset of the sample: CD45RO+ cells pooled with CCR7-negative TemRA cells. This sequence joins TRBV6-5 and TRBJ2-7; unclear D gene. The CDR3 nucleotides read TGTGCCAGCAGTTACTCGAGTGGCGGTTCCTCCTACGAGCAGTACTTC. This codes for CASSYSSGGSSYEQYF.